The sequence of this T cell receptor beta chain was determined in a study of beta chain features in type 1 diabetes. Study overall: Comparable age, gender and cell yields were observed in patients relative to healthy donors. Study observations and caveats: There was a moderate but significant shortening of TCRB CDR3s in all four CD4+ subsets of Type 1 diabetes patients. Because the template was cDNA, high-expressing cells might be over-represented. Resolution of whether HLA type affects TCRB rearrangement was not achieved here.

Germline assignment: CDR1 LGHNA and CDR2 YNFKEQ. With 0 bases removed from V and 0 bases from J, the gap between germline ends came to 12 bases. This CDR3 has 16 residues. Expressed TCRB transcripts were sequenced because the isolated RNA had all been reverse transcribed beforehand. Sequencing was performed with immunoSEQ multiplex PCR; in TCRdb, only in-frame clones are kept and a portion is missing. The data contain over 150,000 clones, 10% of them singletons. A remark on this clone: The antigen is unknown.

This sequence originates from a man aged 25 to 45 with type 1 diabetes. V is TRBV4-2 and J is TRBJ2-7; weak D call: TRBD2 (5 bases). Sequenced material: central memory CD4+ T cells from blood. This chain's CDR3 is CASSQDRGFSSYEQYF. CDR3 bases: TGTGCCAGCAGCCAAGATCGCGGGTTTAGCTCCTACGAGCAGTACTTC.